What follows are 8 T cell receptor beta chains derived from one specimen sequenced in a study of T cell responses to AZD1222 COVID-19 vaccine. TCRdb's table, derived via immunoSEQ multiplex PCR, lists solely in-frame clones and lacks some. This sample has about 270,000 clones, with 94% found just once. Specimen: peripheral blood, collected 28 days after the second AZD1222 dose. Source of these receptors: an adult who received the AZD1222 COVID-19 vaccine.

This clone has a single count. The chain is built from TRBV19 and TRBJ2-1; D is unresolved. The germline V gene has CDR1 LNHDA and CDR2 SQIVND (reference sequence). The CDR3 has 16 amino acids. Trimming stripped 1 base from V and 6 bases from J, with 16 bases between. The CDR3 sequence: CASSIVALPTPNEQFF. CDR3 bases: TGTGCCAGTAGTATAGTGGCCCTCCCCACCCCCAATGAGCAGTTCTTC.

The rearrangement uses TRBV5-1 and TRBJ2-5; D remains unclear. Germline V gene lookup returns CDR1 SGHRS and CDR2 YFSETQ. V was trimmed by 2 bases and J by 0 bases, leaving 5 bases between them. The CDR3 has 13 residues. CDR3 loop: CASSFMYQETQYF. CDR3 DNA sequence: TGCGCCAGCAGCTTTATGTACCAAGAGACCCAGTACTTC.

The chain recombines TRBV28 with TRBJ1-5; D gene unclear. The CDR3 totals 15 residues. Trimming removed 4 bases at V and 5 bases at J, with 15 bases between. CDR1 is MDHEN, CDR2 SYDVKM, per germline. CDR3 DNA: TGTGCCAGCAGTTCCCGAGCGGGGTGGTATCAGCCCCAGCATTTT. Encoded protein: CASSSRAGWYQPQHF. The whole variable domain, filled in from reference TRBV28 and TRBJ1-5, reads DVKVTQSSRYLVKRTGEKVFLECVQDMDHENMFWYRQDPGLGLRLIYFSYDVKMKEKGDIPEGYSVSREKKERFSLILESASTNQTSMYLCASSSRAGWYQPQHFGDGTRLSIL.

In nucleotides, the CDR3 is TGTGCCATCCTAAGGGGTGAGGGGTCACCCCTCCACTTT. Translated, it gives CAILRGEGSPLHF. The V call is TRBV28, the J call TRBJ1-6, with a tentative D call TRBD1 (5 bases). CDR1 MDHEN and CDR2 SYDVKM come from the germline V gene. CDR3 length: 13 residues. The V end lost 10 bases, the J end lost 10 bases, and 17 bases lay between the germline ends.

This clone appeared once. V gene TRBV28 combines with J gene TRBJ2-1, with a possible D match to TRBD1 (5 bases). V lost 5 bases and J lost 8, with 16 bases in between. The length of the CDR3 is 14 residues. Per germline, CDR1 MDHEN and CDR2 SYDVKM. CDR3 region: CASSKAGNLDEQFF. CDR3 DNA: TGTGCCAGCAGTAAGGCAGGGAATTTGGATGAGCAGTTCTTC.

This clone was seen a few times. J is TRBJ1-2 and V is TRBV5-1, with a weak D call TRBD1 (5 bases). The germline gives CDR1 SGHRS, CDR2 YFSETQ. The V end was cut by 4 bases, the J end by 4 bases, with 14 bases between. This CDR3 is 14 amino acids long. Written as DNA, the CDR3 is TGCGCCAGCAGCGAAGGGACGCCTAGCTATGGCTACACCTTC. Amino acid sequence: CASSEGTPSYGYTF.

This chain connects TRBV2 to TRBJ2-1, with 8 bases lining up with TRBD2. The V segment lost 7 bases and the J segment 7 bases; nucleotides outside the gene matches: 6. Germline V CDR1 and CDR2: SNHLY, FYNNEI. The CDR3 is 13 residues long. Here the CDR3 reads CASNGGARNEQFF. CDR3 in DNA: TGTGCCAGCAACGGGGGGGCCCGGAATGAGCAGTTCTTC.

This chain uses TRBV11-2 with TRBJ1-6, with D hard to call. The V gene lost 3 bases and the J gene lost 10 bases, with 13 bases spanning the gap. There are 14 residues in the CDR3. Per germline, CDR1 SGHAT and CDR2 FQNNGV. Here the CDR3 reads CASSFEGGGSPLHF. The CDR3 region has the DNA TGTGCCAGCAGCTTTGAGGGAGGAGGGTCACCCCTCCACTTT.